The clone carrying this TCR beta chain was seen repeatedly, ten times or more. This CDR3 has 15 amino acids. The germline CDR1 and CDR2 sequences are SGHRS and YFSETQ. Trimming left V 0 bases short and J 2 bases short, with 12 bases between. The cDNA was generated by 5'RACE with 10-nucleotide random UMIs. Every sequencing run generated in excess of 170 million TCR-beta sequences. These sequences covered 15-18 subjects. MiXCR was run by TCRdb on the 5' RACE reads, yielding one entry per CDR3 protein. The table includes more than 50,000 distinct CDR3 sequences, around 3.9% detected once. The data originate from a study of neurological immune-mediated disorders. The unsorted libraries originated from 2 million PBMCs that had been stored at -80 C.

This chain links TRBV5-1 with TRBJ2-7, with D perhaps TRBD2 (5 bases). The receptor was isolated from a man in his thirties or forties with multiple sclerosis. Sequencing was carried out using PBMCs. CDR3 nucleotides: TGCGCCAGCAGCTTGGTCACGGGGAGAGCCTACGAGCAGTACTTC. Its translation: CASSLVTGRAYEQYF.